These 10 T cell receptor beta chains came from one sample sequenced in a study of technical replicates of blood from a handful of donors. Assay used: immunoSEQ multiplex PCR; TCRdb lists only in-frame clones, some missing. The sample shows some 56,000 clones, about 95% of them seen only once. The sample consisted of PBMCs. Receptors originate from a human donor in good health. Some clones in this sample may be carry-over from other donors' samples.

The chain carries TRBV15 and TRBJ2-1; 9 bases match TRBD2. The CDR3 spans 16 residues. J gave up 3 bases and V 1 base, and 4 bases lay outside the gene matches. CDR1 LNHNV and CDR2 YYDKDF come from the germline V gene (reference sequence). CDR3 amino acids: CATSRGSGSFYNEQFF. CDR3 DNA: TGTGCCACCAGCAGAGGTAGCGGGAGTTTCTACAATGAGCAGTTCTTC.

The rearrangement uses TRBV5-1 and TRBJ2-7; D not resolved. The V gene's germline CDR1 is SGHRS and CDR2 YFSETQ. This CDR3 region has 16 residues. The germline V and J ends were trimmed by 0 bases and 0 bases, with 13 bases remaining between them. The CDR3 nucleotides are TGCGCCAGCAGCTTGGGAGGTAGCTTAAGCTCCTACGAGCAGTACTTC. Its translation is CASSLGGSLSSYEQYF.

The chain couples TRBV2 to TRBJ2-7; 7 bases align to TRBD2. With V trimmed by 2 bases and J by 0 bases, 7 bases remained unmatched. Germline V gives CDR1 SNHLY, CDR2 FYNNEI. This CDR3 comprises 16 residues. The CDR3 DNA sequence: TGTGCCAGCAGTGAAAGGGGCGGGGGTAGCTCCTACGAGCAGTACTTC. Residues: CASSERGGGSSYEQYF.

This chain connects TRBV11-2 to TRBJ2-5, with 9 positions matching TRBD1. The germline CDR1 and CDR2 sequences are SGHAT and FQNNGV. The CDR3 loop spans 14 amino acids. The V and J ends lost 5 bases and 4 bases, in that order; junction bases with no gene match: 5. CDR3 sequence: CASSRGTGIETQYF. DNA of the CDR3: TGTGCCAGCAGCCGCGGGACAGGGATAGAGACCCAGTACTTC.

The genes are TRBV19 and TRBJ2-6; D is unclear. Germline CDR1 is LNHDA and CDR2 is SQIVND (reference sequence). There are 15 residues in the CDR3. Trimming removed 5 bases from V and 0 bases from J, with 8 bases in between. CDR3 loop: CASSPPGSGANVLTF. The CDR3 DNA reads as TGTGCCAGTAGTCCTCCGGGCTCTGGGGCCAACGTCCTGACTTTC.

This chain uses TRBV7-9 with TRBJ2-4; 7 positions match TRBD1. Germline V CDR1 and CDR2: SEHNR, FQNEAQ (reference sequence). Germline trimming cut 4 bases from V and 13 bases from J; bases unmatched to any gene: 10. This CDR3 spans 13 amino acids. Here the CDR3 reads CASSWSAGTAQYF. The CDR3, as DNA: TGTGCCAGCAGCTGGTCAGCAGGGACAGCCCAGTACTTC.

The J gene is TRBJ2-3, the V gene TRBV14; 7 bases match TRBD1. Germline assignment: CDR1 SGHDN and CDR2 FVKESK. The CDR3 covers 18 residues. V was pared by 1 base and J by 6 bases, with 16 bases of the junction left unmatched. As DNA, the CDR3 is TGTGCCAGCAGCCAAGTGGAGAGGGGGCTTCGAGGTGCGGATACGCAGTATTTT. It specifies CASSQVERGLRGADTQYF.

The genes are TRBV18 and TRBJ2-1; TRBD1 matches at 8 bases. The germline V gene encodes CDR1 KGHSH and CDR2 LQKENI. V trimming: 1 base; J trimming: 8 bases; junction bases outside the gene matches: 7. The CDR3 sequence is 15 residues long. The CDR3 DNA reads as TGTGCCAGCTCACCACGGCAGGGGGCGTTCGATGAGCAGTTCTTC. It translates to CASSPRQGAFDEQFF.

This chain joins TRBV7-9 and TRBJ2-1; maybe TRBD1 (7 bases). The CDR3 contains 14 residues. CDR1 is SEHNR, CDR2 FQNEAQ, per germline (reference sequence). Trimming pared 6 bases from V and 8 bases from J, leaving 17 bases between. The CDR3 here is CASREGAARYEQFF. The CDR3 coding sequence is TGTGCCAGCAGGGAGGGGGCAGCTAGGTATGAGCAGTTCTTC.

This chain joins TRBV12-5 and TRBJ1-6; D perhaps matches TRBD1 (5 bases). The germline V gene encodes CDR1 LGHNT and CDR2 FRNRAP. V was pared by 4 bases and J by 7 bases, with 17 bases between. The CDR3 has 16 amino acids. The CDR3 nucleotides read TGTGCTAGTGGTTCGGGAGGGGAGAGGGCAAATTCACCCCTCCACTTT. Its translation: CASGSGGERANSPLHF. Looking up the rest from reference TRBV12-5 and TRBJ1-6 gives the full variable domain: DARVTQTPRHKVTEMGQEVTMRCQPILGHNTVFWYRQTMMQGLELLAYFRNRAPLDDSGMPKDRFSAEMPDATLATLKIQPSEPRDSAVYFCASGSGGERANSPLHFGNGTRLTVT.